Each of the 24 T cell receptor beta chains below was sequenced from the same sample in a study of T cell repertoires in cytomegalovirus infection. No cognate antigen is known for these TCRs. Each CDR3 protein gets one entry after TCRdb re-called the reads with MiXCR. This sample has some 800,000 distinct CDR3 sequences, with about 28% found just once. The source material was cultured CD8+ T cells from PBMCs, sampled from culture after CMV antigen stimulation. These receptor sequences come from a human donor in good health (CMV status not recorded). Some clones in this sample may be carry-over from other donors' samples.

A few counts support this clonotype. This rearrangement joins TRBV24-1 to TRBJ2-3, with 10 bases aligning to TRBD1. CDR3 size: 16 residues. CDR1 is KGHDR, CDR2 SFDVKD, per germline. Trimming cost V 0 bases and J 5 bases; bases outside gene matches: 4. The CDR3 sequence is CATSDLGTGDGDTQYF. The CDR3 region has the DNA TGTGCCACCAGTGATTTGGGGACAGGGGATGGAGATACGCAGTATTTT.

This clonotype has just a few counts. The chain is built from TRBV7-6 and TRBJ1-4, with 9 bases aligning to TRBD1. The J segment lost 5 bases and the V segment lost 4 bases, leaving 8 bases of the junction unmatched. This CDR3 comprises 16 residues. The germline CDR1 and CDR2 sequences are SGHVS and FNYEAQ. CDR3 sequence reads: CASSSPRTGENEKLFF. The CDR3 DNA sequence: TGTGCCAGCAGCTCACCTCGGACAGGGGAGAATGAAAAACTGTTTTTT.

In its sample, this clonotype was seen many times. The chain joins TRBV7-2 to TRBJ2-7, with D tentatively TRBD1 (5 bases). The V end lost 2 bases, the J end lost 0 bases, and 14 bases lay between the germline ends. This CDR3 comprises 16 residues. Germline lookup yields CDR1 SGHTA and CDR2 FQGNSA. Here the CDR3 reads CASSLPSDSLSYEQYF. The CDR3 DNA reads TGTGCCAGCAGCTTACCCTCCGACAGCCTCTCCTACGAGCAGTACTTC.

Only a few counts were recorded for this clonotype. The chain employs TRBV27 and TRBJ1-5; the D gene is possibly TRBD1 (6 bases). CDR3 length: 13 amino acids. CDR1 is MNHEY, CDR2 SMNVEV, per germline (reference sequence). The ends were cut back, 3 bases at V and 6 bases at J, with 9 bases in the middle. CDR3 protein: CASSLGAIQPQHF. For the CDR3, the DNA is TGTGCCAGCAGTTTGGGGGCGATTCAGCCCCAGCATTTT.

This clonotype has more than one count but fewer than ten. The chain combines TRBV6-6 with TRBJ2-2; weak D call: TRBD1 (5 bases). Germline CDR1 MNHNY, CDR2 SVGAGI (reference sequence). Trimming removed 0 bases from V and 7 bases from J, with 18 bases in between. There are 17 residues in the CDR3. The CDR3 here is CASSYSRPQGNGGELFF. In DNA, the CDR3 is TGTGCCAGCAGTTACTCACGCCCTCAGGGTAATGGCGGGGAGCTGTTTTTT.

This clonotype came up a few times. The chain employs TRBV12-3 or TRBV12-4 and TRBJ2-7; D is undetermined. V lost 2 bases and J 4 bases, leaving 12 bases between the germline ends. The CDR3 consists of 14 residues. CDR3: CASSLRQSAYEQYF. CDR3 in DNA: TGTGCCAGCAGTTTAAGGCAGTCGGCGTACGAGCAGTACTTC.

As DNA, the CDR3 is TGTGCCACCAGCAGAACCTCCTACGAGCAGTACTTC. It is translated as CATSRTSYEQYF. The chain recombines TRBV15 with TRBJ2-7, with D uncertain. V was shortened by 2 bases and J by 0 bases, with 2 bases between the two germline ends. Germline V CDR1 and CDR2: LNHNV, YYDKDF (reference sequence). The CDR3 has 12 residues.

The chain combines TRBV6-6 with TRBJ2-3; the match to TRBD1 covers 8 bases. Per germline, CDR1 MNHNY and CDR2 SVGAGI (reference sequence). V lost 6 bases, J lost 0 bases, and 14 bases stayed unmatched. The CDR3 runs 18 residues. The CDR3 DNA reads as TGTGCCAGCAGCCAGGACAGGGTCACATCCCCTAGCACAGATACGCAGTATTTT. This encodes CASSQDRVTSPSTDTQYF.

The V and J genes are TRBV12-3 or TRBV12-4 and TRBJ1-3; D uncertain. V was trimmed by 6 bases and J by 1 base, leaving 10 bases between them. CDR3 length: 14 residues. CDR3 bases: TGTGCCAGCAGAATACAGAGATCTGGAAACACCATATATTTT. It translates to CASRIQRSGNTIYF.

This clonotype showed up just a few times. The chain carries TRBV6-1 and TRBJ2-7; D is uncertain. This CDR3 region has 13 residues. Trimming left V 6 bases short and J 3 bases short, with 12 bases between. Looked up from germline, CDR1 is MNHNS and CDR2 is SASEGT. CDR3 DNA: TGTGCCAGCAGAATCATTAACGACTACGAGCAGTACTTC. Translated: CASRIINDYEQYF.

V usage is TRBV27 and J usage is TRBJ2-3; the D is unclear. Per the germline V gene, CDR1 is MNHEY and CDR2 is SMNVEV (reference sequence). The CDR3 contains 15 residues. Trimming took off 2 bases at V and 0 bases at J, with 9 bases between the two ends. The CDR3 bases are TGTGCCAGCAGTTTAGCCCCGTCTAGCACAGATACGCAGTATTTT. It yields the protein CASSLAPSSTDTQYF.

This clonotype has only a few counts. The chain has TRBV6-1 and TRBJ2-7, with D unclear. This CDR3 contains 13 residues. Germline values: CDR1 MNHNS, CDR2 SASEGT. With 1 base removed from V and 2 bases from J, the gap between germline ends came to 6 bases. The CDR3 nucleotides are TGTGCCAGCAGTGAAGAAGAACCCTACGAGCAGTACTTC. This gives the protein CASSEEEPYEQYF.

The chain couples TRBV5-1 to TRBJ2-1; 7 positions match TRBD2. Unmatched junction bases numbered 8, after V lost 0 bases and J lost 8 bases. This CDR3 is built from 15 residues. Germline values: CDR1 SGHRS, CDR2 YFSETQ. The CDR3 bases are TGCGCCAGCAGCTTGGAGGCGGGGGTATCGGATGAGCAGTTCTTC. Translation: CASSLEAGVSDEQFF.

This chain joins TRBV5-4 and TRBJ2-1; D is tentatively TRBD1 or TRBD2 (5 bases each). This CDR3 has 15 amino acids. The V end was cut by 6 bases, the J end by 5 bases, with 18 bases between. The germline gives CDR1 SGHNT, CDR2 YYREEE (reference sequence). CDR3 coding DNA: TGTGCCAGCACGACGATCCAGGGAGCCCACAATGAGCAGTTCTTC. Translated, it gives CASTTIQGAHNEQFF.

This clonotype was seen ten or more times. This chain connects TRBV7-6 to TRBJ2-1; 7 bases agree with TRBD2. The V gene's germline CDR1 is SGHVS and CDR2 FNYEAQ. The V gene end was trimmed by 5 bases and the J gene end by 8 bases; junction bases not matched to a gene: 9. The CDR3 runs to 14 residues. The CDR3 reads CASSRLAVVDEQFF. CDR3 in DNA: TGTGCCAGCAGCCGACTAGCCGTGGTCGATGAGCAGTTCTTC.

This clonotype was observed a few times. The chain joins TRBV29-1 to TRBJ1-2; possibly TRBD1 for D (5 bases). The CDR3 loop spans 14 amino acids. The germline V gene encodes CDR1 SQVTM and CDR2 ANQGSEA. Trimming took 6 bases from V and 3 from J, leaving 17 bases between them. The CDR3 is CSVPPQGIDYGYTF. CDR3 coding DNA: TGCAGCGTCCCTCCGCAGGGAATCGACTATGGCTACACCTTC.

This clonotype was detected many times. The chain recombines TRBV7-6 with TRBJ2-1, with 8 bases that match TRBD2. CDR1 is SGHVS and CDR2 is FNYEAQ in the germline V gene. The CDR3 has 16 amino acids. With V trimmed by 2 bases and J by 9 bases, 12 bases remained unmatched. In DNA form, the CDR3 reads TGTGCCAGCAGCTTAACTCAGCGGGGGACTCCGGGTGAGCAGTTCTTC. Its protein is CASSLTQRGTPGEQFF.

The chain couples TRBV20-1 to TRBJ2-5; D is ambiguous. V lost 5 bases, J lost 0 bases, and 16 bases lay in between. CDR1 and CDR2 from the germline V gene are DFQATT and SNEGSKA (reference sequence). The CDR3 is 15 amino acids. CDR3 sequence reads: CSALVPPRNQETQYF. CDR3 in DNA: TGCAGTGCTCTAGTACCCCCCCGAAACCAAGAGACCCAGTACTTC.

This clonotype has more than one count but fewer than ten. This CDR3 is CASSLQAVLLGPGELFF. The CDR3 DNA reads as TGTGCCAGCAGTCTCCAGGCCGTTTTATTAGGACCCGGGGAGCTGTTTTTT. The chain has TRBV27 and TRBJ2-2; no reliable D call. The CDR3 is made up of 17 amino acids. Trimming removed 5 bases at V and 6 bases at J, with 22 bases between. CDR1 MNHEY and CDR2 SMNVEV come from the germline V gene (reference sequence).

The chain combines TRBV4-1 with TRBJ2-1; no definite D call. The V and J ends lost 0 bases and 3 bases respectively, with 15 bases between them. CDR1 is MGHRA, CDR2 YSYEKL, per germline. The CDR3 spans 17 residues. CDR3 amino acids: CASSQDSRVHFYNEQFF. DNA for the CDR3: TGCGCCAGCAGCCAAGACTCTAGGGTACACTTCTACAATGAGCAGTTCTTC.

The rearrangement joins TRBV24-1 to TRBJ2-5; 11 bases align to TRBD2. Per the germline V gene, CDR1 is KGHDR and CDR2 is SFDVKD. The CDR3 runs to 21 residues. With V trimmed by 6 bases and J by 4 bases, 24 bases remained unmatched. CDR3 loop: CATSTRKGVAGGPRSGETQYF. CDR3 coding DNA: TGTGCCACCAGTACTAGGAAAGGGGTAGCGGGGGGGCCTAGATCTGGAGAGACCCAGTACTTC.

This chain uses TRBV20-1 with TRBJ2-1, with 11 bases that match TRBD2. This CDR3 comprises 11 residues. The germline gives CDR1 DFQATT, CDR2 SNEGSKA (reference sequence). The trim removed 5 bases at V and 14 bases at J, leaving 5 bases unmatched. As DNA, the CDR3 is TGCAGTGCTTATAGCGGGGGGGCGGAGTTCTTC. Its protein is CSAYSGGAEFF.

This clonotype showed up just a few times. DNA for the CDR3: TGTGCCAGCCGAGGCGGGGGCCGTAGCACAGATACGCAGTATTTT. It translates to CASRGGGRSTDTQYF. V and J are TRBV7-9 and TRBJ2-3; maybe TRBD2 (7 bases). Germline V gene sequence: CDR1 SEHNR, CDR2 FQNEAQ (reference sequence). The CDR3 loop spans 15 amino acids. Trimming took 8 bases from V and 0 from J, leaving 15 bases between them.

This chain links TRBV6-8 with TRBJ2-5; the D gene is possibly TRBD1 (5 bases). Trimming left V 3 bases short and J 4 bases short, with 12 bases between. Germline-derived CDR1 and CDR2 are MNHGY and SAAAGT. This CDR3 spans 14 amino acids. The CDR3 DNA reads as TGTGCCAGCAGTTATAGGAGACAGCCAGAGACCCAGTACTTC. This sequence encodes CASSYRRQPETQYF.